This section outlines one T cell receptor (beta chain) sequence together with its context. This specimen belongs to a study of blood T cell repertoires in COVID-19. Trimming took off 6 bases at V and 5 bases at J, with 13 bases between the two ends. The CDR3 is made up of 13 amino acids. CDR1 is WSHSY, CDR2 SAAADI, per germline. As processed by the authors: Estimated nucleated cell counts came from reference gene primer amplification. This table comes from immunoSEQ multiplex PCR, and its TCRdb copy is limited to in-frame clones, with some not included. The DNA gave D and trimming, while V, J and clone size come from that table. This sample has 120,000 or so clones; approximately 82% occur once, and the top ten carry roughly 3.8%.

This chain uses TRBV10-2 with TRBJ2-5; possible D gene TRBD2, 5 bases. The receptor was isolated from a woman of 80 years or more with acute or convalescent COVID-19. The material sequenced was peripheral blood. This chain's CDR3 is CASSQSRGETQYF. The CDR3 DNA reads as TGCGCCAGCAGCCAATCTAGAGGGGAGACCCAGTACTTC.